This entry describes one T cell receptor (beta chain). TCR beta CDR3 amplification used RNA transcripts. Second-round multiplex PCR came after first-round RT-PCR with HTBI primers. TCRdb passed the multiplex PCR reads through MiXCR, listing each CDR3 protein once. The top ten hold approximately 51% of the sample, which has some 240,000 distinct CDR3 sequences, approximately 42% seen once. The sample is drawn from a study of Graves' ophthalmopathy and Graves' hyperthyroidism. The TCR was taken from an adult man with Graves' ophthalmopathy. Sequencing was performed on peripheral blood.

This CDR3 reads CASSLIAGTGTYGYTF. In nucleotides, the CDR3 is TGTGCCAGCAGCTTAATTGCAGGGACAGGGACCTATGGCTACACCTTC. This chain joins TRBV7-2 and TRBJ1-2, with TRBD1 matching over 9 bases. This CDR3 is 16 amino acids long. CDR1 and CDR2 (germline): SGHTA, FQGNSA. With V trimmed by 2 bases and J by 4 bases, 8 bases remained unmatched. Looking up the rest from reference TRBV7-2 and TRBJ1-2 gives the full variable domain: GAGVSQSPSNKVTEKGKDVELRCDPISGHTALYWYRQSLGQGLEFLIYFQGNSAPDKSGLPSDRFSAERTGGSVSTLTIQRTQQEDSAVYLCASSLIAGTGTYGYTFGSGTRLTVV.